Here is one T cell receptor (beta chain) with its context. V was pared by 7 bases and J by 2 bases, with 9 bases between. The V gene's germline CDR1 is LNHDA and CDR2 SQIVND (reference sequence). The CDR3 is 14 residues long. Assay: immunoSEQ multiplex PCR; the TCRdb copy retains only in-frame clones and omits some. The sample has under 700,000 clones; around 78% are singletons. The data originate from a study of shared T cell receptors in the human thymus. The data were also submitted as part of a second study, on human thymus T cells. That study reports: Among thymic and blood repertoires, usage of V and J genes appeared biased.

V is TRBV19 and J is TRBJ2-6; TRBD1 might be the D (6 bases). The TCR originated in a boy younger than two with a congenital heart defect. Sequenced sample: thymocytes. CDR3 loop: CASNAGAGANVLTF. CDR3 nucleotides: TGTGCCAGTAATGCAGGGGCTGGGGCCAACGTCCTGACTTTC.